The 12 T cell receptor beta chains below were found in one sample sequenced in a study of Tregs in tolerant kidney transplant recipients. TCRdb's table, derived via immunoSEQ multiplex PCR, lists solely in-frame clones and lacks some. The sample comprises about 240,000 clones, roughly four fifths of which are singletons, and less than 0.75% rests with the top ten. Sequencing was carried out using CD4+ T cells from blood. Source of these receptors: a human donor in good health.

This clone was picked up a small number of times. The CDR3 nucleotides read TGTGCCAGCAGCCCCTACGGAGGGGGCGGTGACACTGAAGCTTTCTTT. Amino acid sequence: CASSPYGGGGDTEAFF. The chain uses TRBV9 and TRBJ1-1; 7 nucleotides agree with TRBD1. Germline V gene data show CDR1 as SGDLS and CDR2 as YYNGEE. V shed 4 bases and J 3 bases; nucleotides not matched to a gene: 12. The CDR3 has 16 amino acids.

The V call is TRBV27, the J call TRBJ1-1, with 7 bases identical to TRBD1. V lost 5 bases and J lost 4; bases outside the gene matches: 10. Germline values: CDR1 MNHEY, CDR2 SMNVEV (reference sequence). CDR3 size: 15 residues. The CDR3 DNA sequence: TGTGCCAGCAGTCCCCGGACAGGCCGCGGCACTGAAGCTTTCTTT. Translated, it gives CASSPRTGRGTEAFF.

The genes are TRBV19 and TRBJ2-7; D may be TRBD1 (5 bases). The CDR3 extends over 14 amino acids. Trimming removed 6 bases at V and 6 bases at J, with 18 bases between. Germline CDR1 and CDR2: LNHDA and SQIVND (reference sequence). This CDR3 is CASSGRLTVSEQYF. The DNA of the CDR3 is TGTGCCAGTAGCGGCCGGCTGACAGTTTCCGAGCAGTACTTC. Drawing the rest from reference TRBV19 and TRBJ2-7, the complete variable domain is DGGITQSPKYLFRKEGQNVTLSCEQNLNHDAMYWYRQDPGQGLRLIYYSQIVNDFQKGDIAEGYSVSREKKESFPLTVTSAQKNPTAFYLCASSGRLTVSEQYFGPGTRLTVT.

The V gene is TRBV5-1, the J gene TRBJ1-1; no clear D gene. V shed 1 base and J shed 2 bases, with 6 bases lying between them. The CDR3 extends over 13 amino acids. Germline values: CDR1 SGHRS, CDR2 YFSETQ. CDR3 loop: CASSLWVNTEAFF. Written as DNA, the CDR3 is TGCGCCAGCAGCTTGTGGGTAAACACTGAAGCTTTCTTT.

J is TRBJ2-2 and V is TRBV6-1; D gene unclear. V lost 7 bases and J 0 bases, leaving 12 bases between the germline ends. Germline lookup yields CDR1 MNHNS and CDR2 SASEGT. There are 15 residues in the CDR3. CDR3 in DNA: TGTGCCAGCACCCCTTGGCAGACGAACACCGGGGAGCTGTTTTTT. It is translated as CASTPWQTNTGELFF.

CDR3 in DNA: TGTGCCAGCAGTGGAACTAGCGGGAGGGCCGGAGAGACCCAGTACTTC. This sequence encodes CASSGTSGRAGETQYF. This chain links TRBV27 with TRBJ2-5; 13 bases agree with TRBD2. Germline loops: CDR1 MNHEY, CDR2 SMNVEV (reference sequence). The CDR3 extends over 16 amino acids. V trimming: 5 bases; J trimming: 4 bases; junction bases outside the gene matches: 7.

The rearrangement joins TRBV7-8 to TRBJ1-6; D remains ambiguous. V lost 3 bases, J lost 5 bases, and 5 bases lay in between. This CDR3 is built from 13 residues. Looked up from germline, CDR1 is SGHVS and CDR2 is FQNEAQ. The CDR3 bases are TGTGCCAGCAGCTTTTTCGATAATTCACCCCTCCACTTT. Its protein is CASSFFDNSPLHF.

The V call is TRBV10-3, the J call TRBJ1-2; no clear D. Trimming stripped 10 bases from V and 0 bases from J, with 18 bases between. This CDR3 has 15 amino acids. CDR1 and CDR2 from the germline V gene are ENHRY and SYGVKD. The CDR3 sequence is CATKTSRNPNYGYTF. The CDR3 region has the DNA TGTGCCACCAAAACCAGCCGAAACCCTAACTATGGCTACACCTTC.

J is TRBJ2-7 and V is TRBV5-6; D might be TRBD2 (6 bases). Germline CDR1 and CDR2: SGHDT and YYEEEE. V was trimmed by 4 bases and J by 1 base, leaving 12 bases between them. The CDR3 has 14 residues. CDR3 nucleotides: TGTGCCAGCAGCCCCGGGAGCCGTTCCTACGAGCAGTACTTC. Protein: CASSPGSRSYEQYF.

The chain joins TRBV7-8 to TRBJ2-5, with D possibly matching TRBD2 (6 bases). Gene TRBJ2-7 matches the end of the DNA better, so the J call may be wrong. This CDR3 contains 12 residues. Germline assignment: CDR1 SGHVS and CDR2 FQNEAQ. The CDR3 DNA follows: TGTGCCAGCAGCTTAGCGCGGGGCGAGCAGTACTTC. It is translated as CASSLARGEQYF.

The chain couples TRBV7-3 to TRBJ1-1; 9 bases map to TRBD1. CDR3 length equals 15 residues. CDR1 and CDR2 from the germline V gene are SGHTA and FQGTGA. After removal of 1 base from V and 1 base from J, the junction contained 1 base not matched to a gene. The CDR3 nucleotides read TGTGCCAGCAGCTTAAGGGGACAGGGGAACACTGAAGCTTTCTTT. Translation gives CASSLRGQGNTEAFF.

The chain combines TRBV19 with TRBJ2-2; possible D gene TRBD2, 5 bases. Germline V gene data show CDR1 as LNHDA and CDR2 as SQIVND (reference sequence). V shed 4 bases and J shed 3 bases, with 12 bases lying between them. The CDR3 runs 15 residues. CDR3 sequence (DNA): TGTGCCAGTAGTACTGGACTCGACTACACCGGGGAGCTGTTTTTT. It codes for CASSTGLDYTGELFF.